This T cell receptor (beta chain) was sequenced for a study of shared clonotypes between healthy human individuals. The germline gives CDR1 SGHDT, CDR2 YYEEEE. The CDR3 consists of 14 residues. Trimming pared 0 bases from V and 8 bases from J, leaving 14 bases between. The data were produced by immunoSEQ multiplex PCR, yet TCRdb's version contains in-frame clones alone and is incomplete. The sample carries around 2,000,000 clones, about 95% recorded once. Naive CD8 cells lacked CD45RO and underwent positive selection for CCR7, leaving out terminally differentiated effector memory CD45RA+ cells. The chain has TRBV5-6 and TRBJ1-2; weak D call: TRBD1 (5 bases). This receptor was obtained from a man aged 18-30 years in good health. The sequenced material came from naive CD8+ T cells sorted from blood. The CDR3 loop is CASSLAGQGGGYTF. In nucleotides, the CDR3 is TGTGCCAGCAGCTTGGCCGGGCAGGGAGGAGGCTACACCTTC.